This T cell receptor (beta chain) is from a study of cytomegalovirus exposure and HLA in healthy donors. The PCR contained 60 Vbeta and 13 Jbeta primers. Profiling relied on immunoSEQ multiplex PCR, and the TCRdb table lists in-frame clones only, not all of them. The sample shows around 150,000 clones, 80% of them seen only once. Trimming shortened V by 5 bases and J by 4 bases, and 5 bases separated the two germline ends. CDR3 length equals 12 residues. Per germline, CDR1 LNHDA and CDR2 SQIVND (reference sequence). General observations from the study: Later on, analysis showed that most CMV-associated TCR beta chains appeared to be HLA-restricted.

On this clone: The antigen is unknown.

The receptor was isolated from a young man in good health and CMV-seronegative. This chain links TRBV19 with TRBJ2-2; the D is unclear. Sequencing was carried out using PBMCs. The CDR3 nucleotides read TGTGCCAGTAGTCCCTTCACCGGGGAGCTGTTTTTT. Amino acid sequence: CASSPFTGELFF.